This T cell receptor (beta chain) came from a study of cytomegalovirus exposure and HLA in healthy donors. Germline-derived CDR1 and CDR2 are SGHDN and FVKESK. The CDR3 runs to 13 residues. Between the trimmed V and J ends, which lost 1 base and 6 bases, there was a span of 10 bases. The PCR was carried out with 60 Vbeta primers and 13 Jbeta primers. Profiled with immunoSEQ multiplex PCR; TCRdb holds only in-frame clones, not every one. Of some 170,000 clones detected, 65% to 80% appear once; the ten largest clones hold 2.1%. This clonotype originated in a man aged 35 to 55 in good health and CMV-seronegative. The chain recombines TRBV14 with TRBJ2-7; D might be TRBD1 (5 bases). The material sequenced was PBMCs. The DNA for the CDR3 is TGTGCCAGCAGCCAAGGGACATTTCGCGAGCAGTACTTC. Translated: CASSQGTFREQYF. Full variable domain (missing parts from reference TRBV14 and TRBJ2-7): EAGVTQFPSHSVIEKGQTVTLRCDPISGHDNLYWYRRVMGKEIKFLLHFVKESKQDESGMPNNRFLAERTGGTYSTLKVQPAELEDSGVYFCASSQGTFREQYFGPGTRLTVT.